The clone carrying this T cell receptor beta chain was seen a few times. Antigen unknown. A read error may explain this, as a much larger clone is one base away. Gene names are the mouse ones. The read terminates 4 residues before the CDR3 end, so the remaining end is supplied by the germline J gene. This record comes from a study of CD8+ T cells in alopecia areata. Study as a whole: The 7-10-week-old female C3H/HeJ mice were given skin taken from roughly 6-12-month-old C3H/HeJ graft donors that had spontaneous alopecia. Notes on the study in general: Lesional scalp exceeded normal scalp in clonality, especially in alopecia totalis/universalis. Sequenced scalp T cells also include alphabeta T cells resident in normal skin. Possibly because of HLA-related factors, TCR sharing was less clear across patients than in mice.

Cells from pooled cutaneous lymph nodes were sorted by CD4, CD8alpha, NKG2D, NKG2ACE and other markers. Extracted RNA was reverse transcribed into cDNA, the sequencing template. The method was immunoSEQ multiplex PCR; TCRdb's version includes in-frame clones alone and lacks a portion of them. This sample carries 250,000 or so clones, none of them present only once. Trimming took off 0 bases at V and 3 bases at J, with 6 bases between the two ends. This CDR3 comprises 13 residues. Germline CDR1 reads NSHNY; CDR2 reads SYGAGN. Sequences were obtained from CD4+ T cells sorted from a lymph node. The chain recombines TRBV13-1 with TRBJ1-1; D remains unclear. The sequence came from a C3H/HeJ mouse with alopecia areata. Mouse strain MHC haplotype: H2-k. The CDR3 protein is CASSDAQHTEVFF. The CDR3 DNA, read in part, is TGTGCCAGCAGTGATGCACAGCACACA.